The table lists the clone carrying this T cell receptor (beta chain) with many counts. Its antigen is not known. Within the sample, other DNA sequences also encode this same CDR3. The V segment lost 6 bases and the J segment 8 bases; nucleotides outside the gene matches: 8. This CDR3 is built from 14 residues. Germline V lookup: CDR1 MNHEY, CDR2 SVGAGI. Replicate PCRs run on unsorted PBMC used approximately 0.3 ug DNA, which was about 30,000 T cell genomes. The authors sequenced unsorted PBMC DNA on ten immunoSEQ deep assay plates. Sequencing was performed with immunoSEQ multiplex PCR; in TCRdb, only in-frame clones are kept and a portion is missing. The repertoire consists of 450,000 to 500,000 clones, with approximately 82% occurring once and the leading ten covering approximately 12%. This entry is derived from a study of shared clonotypes between healthy human individuals. The study, taken as a whole, reports: What limited the represented genetic and exposure-history diversity was the small number of donors.

The donors, all of them Caucasian adults, lived in Nashville, Tennessee. The V call is TRBV6-5, the J call TRBJ1-4, with 8 bases aligning to TRBD1. Sequencing was done on a sample of PBMCs. The sequence came from a woman aged 35 to 49 in good health. Some clones in this sample may be carry-over from other donors' samples. The CDR3 DNA is TGTGCCAGCAGCCGAGGACAGGGAGGGGAAAAACTGTTTTTT. As protein: CASSRGQGGEKLFF.